This T cell receptor (beta chain) appears in the sequencing data of a study of T cell responses to AZD1222 COVID-19 vaccine. Overall study findings and caveats: Without day 14 samples, only post-peak T cell repertoires were studied. There were mostly white British donors and more females than males, and clonal diversity was possibly underestimated. Distributed over spike, vaccine-associated CD4 TCRs predominated at 160-218 and 743-854. The reported proportion of spike-specific TCRs targeting unmutated variant regions was nearly half.

The germline gives CDR1 MRHNA, CDR2 SNTAGT. The CDR3 loop spans 11 amino acids. Trimming shortened V by 6 bases and J by 3 bases, and 6 bases separated the two germline ends. Repertoires were generated with immunoSEQ multiplex PCR, while TCRdb's copy carries only in-frame clones and drops some. This sample carries 30,000 to 35,000 clones, approximately 78% of them seen once, and the ten largest clones take approximately 4%. This clone counts as medium-sized. The antigen remains unidentified. The sequence was collected from an adult who received the AZD1222 COVID-19 vaccine. Sample: peripheral blood, taken 28 days after the second AZD1222 dose. This chain joins TRBV6-4 and TRBJ2-7, with a tentative D call TRBD1 (6 bases). The CDR3 here is CASRDSYEQYF. CDR3 sequence (DNA): TGTGCCAGCAGGGACAGCTACGAGCAGTACTTC.